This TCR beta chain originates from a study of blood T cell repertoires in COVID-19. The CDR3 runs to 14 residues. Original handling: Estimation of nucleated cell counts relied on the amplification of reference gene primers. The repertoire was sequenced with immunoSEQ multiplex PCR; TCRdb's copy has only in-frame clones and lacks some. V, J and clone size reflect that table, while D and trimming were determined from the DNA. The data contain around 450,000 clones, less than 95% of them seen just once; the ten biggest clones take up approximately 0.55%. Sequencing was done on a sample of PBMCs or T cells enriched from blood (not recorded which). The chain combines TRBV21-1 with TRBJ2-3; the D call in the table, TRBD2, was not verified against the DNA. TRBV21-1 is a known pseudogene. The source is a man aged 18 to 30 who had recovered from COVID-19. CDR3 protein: CASSALGSTDTQYF. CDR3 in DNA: TGTGCCAGCAGCGCTCTCGGTAGCACAGATACGCAGTATTTT.